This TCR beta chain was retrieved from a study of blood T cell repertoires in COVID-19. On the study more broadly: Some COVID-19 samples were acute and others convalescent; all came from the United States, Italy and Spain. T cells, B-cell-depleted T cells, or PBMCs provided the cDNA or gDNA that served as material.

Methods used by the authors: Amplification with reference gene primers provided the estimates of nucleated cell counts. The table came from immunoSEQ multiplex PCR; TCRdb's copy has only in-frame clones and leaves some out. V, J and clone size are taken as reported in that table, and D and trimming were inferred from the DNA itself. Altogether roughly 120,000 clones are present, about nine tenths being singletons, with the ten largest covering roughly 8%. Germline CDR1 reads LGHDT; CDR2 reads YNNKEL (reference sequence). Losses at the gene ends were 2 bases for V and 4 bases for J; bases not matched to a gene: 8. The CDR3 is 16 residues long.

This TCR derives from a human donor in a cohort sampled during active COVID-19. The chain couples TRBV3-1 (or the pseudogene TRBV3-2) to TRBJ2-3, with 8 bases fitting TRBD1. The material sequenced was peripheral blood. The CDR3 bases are TGTGCCAGCAGCCAATATTCGGACAGGGCGGCAGATACGCAGTATTTT. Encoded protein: CASSQYSDRAADTQYF.